The next 24 T cell receptor beta chains were all read from a single sample in a study of T cell repertoires in cytomegalovirus infection. MiXCR was run by TCRdb on the reads, yielding one entry per CDR3 protein. The sample records 200,000 to 250,000 distinct CDR3 sequences, about 39% being singletons. What these receptors recognize is not known. The sequencing used CD8+ T cells from cultured PBMCs, collected from culture after CMV antigen stimulation. The receptors were sampled from a human donor in good health (CMV status not recorded). Some clones in this sample may be carry-over from other donors' samples.

This clonotype was seen a single time. The chain combines TRBV20-1 with TRBJ2-7, with 10 positions matching TRBD1. Germline V lookup: CDR1 DFQATT, CDR2 SNEGSKA (reference sequence). CDR3 length: 15 amino acids. The trim removed 1 base at V and 5 bases at J, leaving 8 bases unmatched. CDR3 region: CSARASDRGRDEQYF. As DNA, the CDR3 is TGCAGTGCTAGAGCTTCCGACAGGGGGCGCGACGAGCAGTACTTC.

V gene TRBV9 combines with J gene TRBJ2-1, with 13 nucleotides matching TRBD2. Per the germline V gene, CDR1 is SGDLS and CDR2 is YYNGEE. V lost 2 bases to trimming and J lost 12 bases; unmatched junction nucleotides: 8. This CDR3 has 15 residues. The CDR3 DNA sequence: TGTGCCAGCAGCGTCGACGGGACTAGCGGGATGGGGCAGTTCTTC. This translates into CASSVDGTSGMGQFF. The variable domain in full, completed from reference TRBV9 and TRBJ2-1, reads DSGVTQTPKHLITATGQRVTLRCSPRSGDLSVYWYQQSLDQGLQFLIQYYNGEERAKGNILERFSAQQFPDLHSELNLSSLELGDSALYFCASSVDGTSGMGQFFGPGTRLTVL.

This chain links TRBV28 with TRBJ2-3; D not resolved. The V and J ends lost 5 bases and 4 bases respectively, with 13 bases between them. This CDR3 is 14 amino acids long. CDR1 is MDHEN, CDR2 SYDVKM, per germline. DNA of the CDR3: TGTGCCAGCAGTCAACGAGGTGGGCCAGATACGCAGTATTTT. It is translated as CASSQRGGPDTQYF. Full variable domain (remainder filled in from reference TRBV28 and TRBJ2-3): DVKVTQSSRYLVKRTGEKVFLECVQDMDHENMFWYRQDPGLGLRLIYFSYDVKMKEKGDIPEGYSVSREKKERFSLILESASTNQTSMYLCASSQRGGPDTQYFGPGTRLTVL.

This clonotype came up a few times. The chain joins TRBV20-1 to TRBJ2-1; D may be TRBD2 (5 bases). The germline V gene has CDR1 DFQATT and CDR2 SNEGSKA (reference sequence). The CDR3 consists of 16 residues. V lost 1 base to trimming and J lost 0 bases, with 13 bases between them. Written as DNA, the CDR3 is TGCAGTGCTAGAGGCTTGCGGGCCAGCTCCTACAATGAGCAGTTCTTC. Protein: CSARGLRASSYNEQFF.

The sample holds a few counts of this clonotype. The V call is TRBV6-5, the J call TRBJ2-3; weak D call: TRBD2 (5 bases). CDR3 length: 17 residues. Looked up from germline, CDR1 is MNHEY and CDR2 is SVGAGI. Trimming stripped 4 bases from V and 1 base from J, with 18 bases between. CDR3 nucleotide sequence: TGTGCCAGCAGTTCCTCAGGCGGGCCCTTCGGCACAGATACGCAGTATTTT. It translates to CASSSSGGPFGTDTQYF.

In this sample, this clonotype turned up a few times. The rearrangement uses TRBV7-6 and TRBJ2-6; D gene ambiguous. Trimming removed 2 bases at V and 5 bases at J, with 19 bases between. CDR3 size: 18 residues. The germline gives CDR1 SGHVS, CDR2 FNYEAQ. The CDR3 region has the DNA TGTGCCAGCAGCTTATTTGCCCCGCCCGCCGACTGGGCCAACGTCCTGACTTTC. Protein sequence: CASSLFAPPADWANVLTF.

The gene calls are TRBV29-1 and TRBJ1-2; D is perhaps TRBD1 (6 bases). This CDR3 contains 12 residues. V lost 3 bases, J lost 5 bases, and 10 bases lay in between. Per germline, CDR1 SQVTM and CDR2 ANQGSEA. The CDR3 loop is CSVDYRAYGYTF. The CDR3 nucleotides are TGCAGCGTTGACTACAGGGCATATGGCTACACCTTC.

This clonotype was counted between two and nine times. CDR3 coding DNA: TGTGCCAGCAGGGGGAGTGTGTCGGGGGACGGTGGCTACACCTTC. The encoded protein is CASRGSVSGDGGYTF. The chain carries TRBV7-9 and TRBJ1-2, with D tentatively TRBD1 (5 bases). The V and J ends lost 6 bases and 7 bases respectively, with 21 bases between them. Per germline, CDR1 SEHNR and CDR2 FQNEAQ (reference sequence). The CDR3 contains 15 residues.

This clonotype has only a few counts. The chain combines TRBV10-3 with TRBJ2-2; TRBD1 matches 7 bases. This CDR3 region has 17 residues. Unmatched junction bases numbered 10, after V lost 4 bases and J lost 2 bases. Germline V gene data show CDR1 as ENHRY and CDR2 as SYGVKD. The CDR3 coding sequence is TGTGCCATCAGTGTCCGGCCTGACAGGGTAAACACCGGGGAGCTGTTTTTT. It translates to CAISVRPDRVNTGELFF.

This clonotype was observed a single time. V usage is TRBV19 and J usage is TRBJ1-4; 7 positions agree with TRBD1. The CDR3 is 15 residues long. CDR1 and CDR2 (germline): LNHDA, SQIVND (reference sequence). J gave up 6 bases and V 5 bases, and 9 bases lay outside the gene matches. This CDR3 reads CASSLTGEIDEKLFF. CDR3 nucleotides: TGTGCCAGTAGTCTTACAGGGGAGATCGATGAAAAACTGTTTTTT.

The chain carries TRBV4-1 and TRBJ1-3; D not certain. Germline V CDR1 and CDR2: MGHRA, YSYEKL. Trimming shortened V by 4 bases and J by 2 bases, and 9 bases separated the two germline ends. The CDR3 consists of 14 residues. Here the CDR3 DNA reads TGCGCCAGCAGCCCCGGCTCAACTGGAAACACCATATATTTT. Its translation is CASSPGSTGNTIYF.

This clonotype has at least ten counts. The V and J genes are TRBV7-2 and TRBJ2-3; possibly TRBD2 for D (6 bases). CDR3 length: 14 residues. V was shortened by 5 bases and J by 4 bases, with 13 bases between the two germline ends. Per germline, CDR1 SGHTA and CDR2 FQGNSA. CDR3 coding DNA: TGTGCCAGCAGCATTCTAGGAGGGTCAGATACGCAGTATTTT. It encodes CASSILGGSDTQYF.

This chain joins TRBV27 and TRBJ2-3, with 7 bases fitting TRBD2. J gave up 0 bases and V 4 bases, and 10 bases lay outside the gene matches. The germline CDR1 and CDR2 sequences are MNHEY and SMNVEV (reference sequence). This CDR3 spans 17 amino acids. The CDR3, as DNA: TGTGCCAGCAGTTCTCTTCTGCCTAGCGGAAGCACAGATACGCAGTATTTT. Translating gives CASSSLLPSGSTDTQYF.

In DNA, the CDR3 is TGTGCCAGCAGTTTATCGTGGCGTGGGAATCAGCCCCAGCATTTT. It is translated as CASSLSWRGNQPQHF. This sequence joins TRBV27 and TRBJ1-5; no clear D gene. The CDR3 runs to 15 residues. Germline V gives CDR1 MNHEY, CDR2 SMNVEV (reference sequence). V lost 0 bases, J lost 4 bases, and 10 bases lay in between.

The count of this clonotype is one. This sequence joins TRBV11-2 and TRBJ1-2, with 9 positions matching TRBD1. Per germline, CDR1 SGHAT and CDR2 FQNNGV. The CDR3 is 14 amino acids. After removal of 1 base from V and 9 bases from J, the junction contained 6 bases not matched to a gene. This chain's CDR3 is CASSLAQGARRYTF. The CDR3 region has the DNA TGTGCCAGCAGCTTAGCACAGGGGGCGCGACGCTACACCTTC.

This clonotype was seen only a few times. This rearrangement joins TRBV12-3 or TRBV12-4 to TRBJ1-2; D might be TRBD1 (5 bases). Trimming shortened V by 3 bases and J by 5 bases, and 16 bases separated the two germline ends. CDR3 length equals 15 residues. In DNA, the CDR3 is TGTGCCAGCAGTTTTAAAGCCTCCAGACAGTATGGCTACACCTTC. Residues: CASSFKASRQYGYTF.

This clonotype came up many times. CDR3 in DNA: TGTGCCAGCAGCTTTACCCTGAGCGCAGGGGGCGACTACAATGAGCAGTTCTTC. Its protein product is CASSFTLSAGGDYNEQFF. This chain uses TRBV7-6 with TRBJ2-1; 8 nucleotides line up with TRBD1. The CDR3 sequence is 18 residues long. J was trimmed by 3 bases and V by 3 bases; bases with no gene match: 13. CDR1 and CDR2 (germline): SGHVS, FNYEAQ.

The V and J genes are TRBV2 and TRBJ1-6; D perhaps matches TRBD1 (5 bases). CDR1 is SNHLY, CDR2 FYNNEI, per germline. CDR3 size: 14 residues. The CDR3 sequence: CATGGGLNNSPLHF. CDR3 coding DNA: TGTGCTACCGGGGGAGGCCTAAATAATTCACCCCTCCACTTT.

The chain is built from TRBV6-6 and TRBJ2-5, with 9 bases fitting TRBD1. V lost 5 bases to trimming and J lost 5 bases; unmatched junction nucleotides: 6. Germline V gene sequence: CDR1 MNHNY, CDR2 SVGAGI (reference sequence). The CDR3 is 14 amino acids. In nucleotides, the CDR3 is TGTGCCAGCAGTATTCAACAGGGGGCCGAGACCCAGTACTTC. It specifies CASSIQQGAETQYF.

The genes are TRBV7-3 and TRBJ2-2, with TRBD1 as a possible D gene (5 bases). Deletions cut 2 bases from V and 3 bases from J, with 13 bases between. This CDR3 contains 16 residues. CDR1 is SGHTA, CDR2 FQGTGA, per germline. As DNA, the CDR3 is TGTGCCAGCAGCTTAGGACAAACAGTGGACACCGGGGAGCTGTTTTTT. The encoded protein is CASSLGQTVDTGELFF.

J is TRBJ1-6 and V is TRBV7-8, with no clear D. V lost 1 base and J lost 4, with 11 bases in between. Germline V gives CDR1 SGHVS, CDR2 FQNEAQ. The CDR3 is 16 residues long. The CDR3 loop is CASSLVAEIYNSPLHF. The CDR3 nucleotides are TGTGCCAGCAGCTTAGTGGCAGAAATTTATAATTCACCCCTCCACTTT.

The genes are TRBV12-3 or TRBV12-4 and TRBJ2-2; 11 nucleotides match TRBD2. Trimming removed 4 bases from V and 2 bases from J; junction bases left unmatched: 9. The CDR3 consists of 18 residues. The CDR3 DNA reads TGTGCCAGCAGTTCCTCAACTAGCGGGGGCGATAACACCGGGGAGCTGTTTTTT. This translates into CASSSSTSGGDNTGELFF.

The sample holds many counts of this clonotype. This chain links TRBV7-8 with TRBJ2-7, with 8 bases lining up with TRBD2. The germline V gene encodes CDR1 SGHVS and CDR2 FQNEAQ. V dropped 6 bases and J dropped 4; count of bases not matched to a gene: 11. This CDR3 spans 15 amino acids. The CDR3 loop is CASRGGGLDFYEQYF. The CDR3 region has the DNA TGTGCCAGCAGAGGCGGGGGGCTCGACTTTTACGAGCAGTACTTC.

The rearrangement uses TRBV4-1 and TRBJ1-2; weak D call: TRBD1 (5 bases). Germline V gene data show CDR1 as MGHRA and CDR2 as YSYEKL. The length of the CDR3 is 15 residues. V lost 0 bases and J lost 8, with 16 bases in between. This chain's CDR3 is CASSQENLNRLGYTF. CDR3 bases: TGCGCCAGCAGCCAAGAGAACCTAAACAGGCTCGGCTACACCTTC.